The 27 T cell receptor beta chains below all came from one sample that was sequenced in a study of blood T cell repertoires in COVID-19. Measured with immunoSEQ multiplex PCR; TCRdb has only the in-frame clones, and not every one. The sample carries some 180,000 clones, about 85% recorded once. The sample was PBMCs or T cells enriched from blood (not recorded which). These receptors all stem from a man aged 40-50 years who had recovered from COVID-19.

This chain connects TRBV28 to TRBJ1-2; a possible D gene is TRBD1 (6 bases). This CDR3 is 12 amino acids long. In germline, CDR1 is MDHEN, CDR2 SYDVKM. V gave up 8 bases and J gave up 4 bases, with 11 bases separating them. The CDR3 protein is CASSGTSYGYTF. In DNA form, the CDR3 reads TGTGCCAGCTCCGGGACATCCTATGGCTACACCTTC.

In this sample, this clone turned up many times. The chain employs TRBV6-4 and TRBJ2-1; TRBD2 matches 9 bases. From germline, CDR1 is MRHNA and CDR2 SNTAGT. The CDR3 is 15 amino acids. V dropped 4 bases and J dropped 6; count of bases not matched to a gene: 7. The CDR3 spells CASSVLAGDANEQFF. The DNA for the CDR3 is TGTGCCAGCAGTGTTTTAGCGGGGGACGCCAATGAGCAGTTCTTC.

The chain carries TRBV30 and TRBJ2-3, with D perhaps TRBD2 (5 bases). Germline CDR1 reads GTSNPN; CDR2 reads SVGIG (reference sequence). The CDR3 runs to 14 residues. V was shortened by 2 bases and J by 4 bases, with 13 bases between the two germline ends. The CDR3 is CAWSLMGVADTQYF. The CDR3 DNA follows: TGTGCCTGGAGTTTAATGGGAGTCGCAGATACGCAGTATTTT.

The gene calls are TRBV7-9 and TRBJ2-5; 7 bases fit TRBD1. The ends lost 3 bases at V and 2 bases at J; junction bases unmatched: 6. Germline V gives CDR1 SEHNR, CDR2 FQNEAQ (reference sequence). This CDR3 spans 15 amino acids. The CDR3 sequence is CASSLTTGLQETQYF. In nucleotides, the CDR3 is TGTGCCAGCAGCTTGACGACAGGGCTACAAGAGACCCAGTACTTC.

This clone showed up just once. The CDR3 region is CASSHKREGDNEQFF. For the CDR3, the DNA is TGTGCCAGCAGTCATAAGCGGGAAGGTGACAATGAGCAGTTCTTC. J is TRBJ2-1 and V is TRBV2, with 7 bases matching TRBD2. Per the germline V gene, CDR1 is SNHLY and CDR2 is FYNNEI. The V gene end was trimmed by 5 bases and the J gene end by 5 bases; junction bases not matched to a gene: 9. The CDR3 extends over 15 amino acids.

The chain carries TRBV9 and TRBJ2-7, with 7 bases lining up with TRBD1. This CDR3 has 16 amino acids. V shed 2 bases, J shed 5 bases, and the junction held 13 bases outside the gene matches. Germline-derived CDR1 and CDR2 are SGDLS and YYNGEE. The CDR3 loop reads CASSVFRGGTFDEQYF. CDR3 DNA sequence: TGTGCCAGCAGCGTTTTCAGAGGGGGCACGTTCGACGAGCAGTACTTC.

V is TRBV7-6 and J is TRBJ1-6; TRBD1 is a possible D gene (6 bases). Trimming cost V 1 base and J 8 bases, with 12 bases left between them. This CDR3 has 15 residues. CDR1 and CDR2 (germline): SGHVS, FNYEAQ. CDR3 loop: CASSLGGQKDSPLHF. CDR3 bases: TGTGCCAGCAGCTTAGGAGGACAGAAAGATTCACCCCTCCACTTT.

V is TRBV7-8 and J is TRBJ2-2; 7 bases are a match to TRBD1. From germline, CDR1 is SGHVS and CDR2 FQNEAQ. V lost 0 bases to trimming and J lost 6 bases; unmatched junction nucleotides: 4. This CDR3 is 15 amino acids long. The chain's CDR3 is CASSLARQGPGELFF. The CDR3 region has the DNA TGTGCCAGCAGCTTAGCTCGACAGGGACCCGGGGAGCTGTTTTTT.

This chain links TRBV12-3 or TRBV12-4 with TRBJ1-1, with TRBD1 matching over 8 bases. J gave up 4 bases and V 9 bases, and 7 bases lay outside the gene matches. The CDR3 loop spans 13 amino acids. Here the CDR3 reads CASGGQAGTEAFF. DNA of the CDR3: TGTGCCAGTGGGGGACAGGCGGGCACTGAAGCTTTCTTT.

V gene TRBV7-3 combines with J gene TRBJ2-1; 11 bases are shared with TRBD2. CDR1 and CDR2 from the germline V gene are SGHTA and FQGTGA. The CDR3 has 16 residues. The junction had 12 bases not matched to a gene; V was cut back by 5 bases and J by 9 bases. CDR3 sequence: CASSPLAGGPGGEQFF. The CDR3 DNA reads as TGTGCCAGCAGCCCGTTAGCGGGAGGGCCTGGGGGTGAGCAGTTCTTC. The full variable domain, with the rest looked up from reference TRBV7-3 and TRBJ2-1, is GAGVSQTPSNKVTEKGKYVELRCDPISGHTALYWYRQSLGQGPEFLIYFQGTGAADDSGLPNDRFFAVRPEGSVSTLKIQRTERGDSAVYLCASSPLAGGPGGEQFFGPGTRLTVL.

The chain links TRBV27 to TRBJ1-2; D perhaps matches TRBD1 (5 bases). The CDR3 is made up of 15 amino acids. Trimming pared 9 bases from V and 2 bases from J, leaving 19 bases between. Germline CDR1 is MNHEY and CDR2 is SMNVEV (reference sequence). The CDR3, as DNA: TGTGCCAGATACAACAGGCGGCAGGCGAACTATGGCTACACCTTC. This codes for CARYNRRQANYGYTF.

This clone was detected only once. The rearrangement links TRBV19 to TRBJ2-7; 8 positions agree with TRBD1. CDR3 length: 15 residues. Trimming took 8 bases from V and 1 from J; bases not matched to a gene: 10. Germline-derived CDR1 and CDR2 are LNHDA and SQIVND (reference sequence). The DNA of the CDR3 is TGTGCCAGTGCCACGGGGACAGGCCTTTCCTACGAGCAGTACTTC. Its translation is CASATGTGLSYEQYF.

CDR3 in amino acids: CASSSPGEAFF. In DNA form, the CDR3 reads TGTGCCAGCAGCTCACCGGGAGAAGCTTTCTTT. V usage is TRBV7-9 and J usage is TRBJ1-1; D is undetermined. V gave up 4 bases and J gave up 8 bases, with 8 bases separating them. The CDR3 length is 11 residues. Germline V lookup: CDR1 SEHNR, CDR2 FQNEAQ (reference sequence).

The V call is TRBV7-3, the J call TRBJ2-6; 8 bases are a match to TRBD1. The V gene end was trimmed by 5 bases and the J gene end by 2 bases; junction bases not matched to a gene: 2. CDR1 and CDR2 (germline): SGHTA, FQGTGA. The CDR3 consists of 15 residues. Here the CDR3 reads CASSKDRAGANVLTF. CDR3 nucleotide sequence: TGTGCCAGCAGCAAGGACAGGGCTGGGGCCAACGTCCTGACTTTC.

J is TRBJ1-2 and V is TRBV6-5; 9 bases map to TRBD1. Germline trimming cut 5 bases from V and 14 bases from J; bases unmatched to any gene: 9. This CDR3 comprises 12 residues. The germline V gene has CDR1 MNHEY and CDR2 SVGAGI. The CDR3 reads CASSPQGTGSTF. The DNA of the CDR3 is TGTGCCAGCAGTCCTCAAGGGACAGGGTCTACCTTC.

J is TRBJ2-6 and V is TRBV15; TRBD1 matches 9 bases. Germline values: CDR1 LNHNV, CDR2 YYDKDF (reference sequence). This CDR3 spans 16 amino acids. Trimming took 0 bases from V and 3 from J; bases not matched to a gene: 0. DNA for the CDR3: TGTGCCACCAGCAGAGAGACAGGGGGTGGGGCCAACGTCCTGACTTTC. Amino acid sequence: CATSRETGGGANVLTF.

The chain employs TRBV18 and TRBJ1-2; D is perhaps TRBD1 (5 bases). The V and J ends lost 2 bases and 4 bases respectively, with 14 bases between them. In germline, CDR1 is KGHSH, CDR2 LQKENI. The CDR3 has 15 residues. As DNA, the CDR3 is TGTGCCAGCTCACCAGAGGTCAGGGATGCCTATGGCTACACCTTC. It specifies CASSPEVRDAYGYTF.

The DNA for the CDR3 is TGCAGCGTGGCCATTGGGGCCCAAGAGACCCAGTACTTC. Translated, it gives CSVAIGAQETQYF. This sequence joins TRBV29-1 and TRBJ2-5; D possibly corresponds to TRBD1 (5 bases). This CDR3 spans 13 amino acids. V dropped 6 bases and J dropped 1 base, with 12 bases sitting between them. Germline CDR1 reads SQVTM; CDR2 reads ANQGSEA.

The rearrangement links TRBV4-1 to TRBJ2-6, with D possibly being TRBD1 (5 bases). V was clipped by 0 bases and J by 2 bases, with 14 bases between them. The CDR3 has 18 amino acids. CDR1 and CDR2 (germline): MGHRA, YSYEKL. CDR3 in DNA: TGCGCCAGCAGCCAAGATCTCTTGCAGGGCGCTGGGGCCAACGTCCTGACTTTC. Translating it yields CASSQDLLQGAGANVLTF.

The CDR3 loop is CASALAGGLYNEQFF. In DNA form, the CDR3 reads TGTGCCAGTGCTCTAGCGGGAGGGCTTTACAATGAGCAGTTCTTC. The chain carries TRBV27 and TRBJ2-1, with 12 bases lining up with TRBD2. The germline CDR1 and CDR2 sequences are MNHEY and SMNVEV (reference sequence). V lost 9 bases, J lost 4 bases, and 7 bases stayed unmatched. The CDR3 totals 15 residues.

The genes are TRBV29-1 and TRBJ2-1; TRBD2 agrees at 7 bases. Germline V gene sequence: CDR1 SQVTM, CDR2 ANQGSEA. V gave up 4 bases and J gave up 3 bases; unmatched junction bases: 9. The CDR3 is 15 amino acids. CDR3 region: CSVVPKTSYYNEQFF. Written as DNA, the CDR3 is TGCAGCGTTGTACCCAAGACTAGCTACTACAATGAGCAGTTCTTC.

Comment on this clone: An end of the junction does not agree with germline; a read error may underlie this. The chain employs TRBV7-7 and TRBJ2-5, with TRBD2 matching 14 bases. This CDR3 contains 17 residues. Germline V gene lookup returns CDR1 SSHAT and CDR2 FNYEAQ (reference sequence). CDR3 nucleotide sequence: TGTGCTAGCAGCTTAGGTCGACTAGCGGGGGGGCAGGAGACCCAGTACTTC. Translation gives CASSLGRLAGGQETQYF.

This clone has a single count. V gene TRBV6-1 combines with J gene TRBJ2-7, with D unresolved. Germline assignment: CDR1 MNHNS and CDR2 SASEGT. Deletions cut 1 base from V and 5 bases from J, with 3 bases between. CDR3 size: 11 residues. The CDR3 sequence is CASSEVNEQYF. In nucleotides, the CDR3 is TGTGCCAGCAGTGAAGTAAACGAGCAGTACTTC.

This chain joins TRBV5-1 and TRBJ2-1; 7 bases line up with TRBD2. There are 15 residues in the CDR3. Germline V CDR1 and CDR2: SGHRS, YFSETQ. The junction had 8 bases not matched to a gene; V was cut back by 0 bases and J by 8 bases. The CDR3 nucleotides read TGCGCCAGCAGCTTGGCCGGGGGAGGGTGGGATGAGCAGTTCTTC. This encodes CASSLAGGGWDEQFF.

This chain joins TRBV2 and TRBJ1-1; D is possibly TRBD1 (6 bases). Trimming cost V 6 bases and J 0 bases, with 11 bases left between them. This CDR3 comprises 14 residues. Germline values: CDR1 SNHLY, CDR2 FYNNEI. The CDR3 DNA reads TGTGCCAGCAGAGAGGACAGTTTGAACACTGAAGCTTTCTTT. Translation gives CASREDSLNTEAFF.

In DNA form, the CDR3 reads TGTGCCAGCAGCGGTGGACAGGGCAACTCCTATAATTCACCCCTCCACTTT. Translation gives CASSGGQGNSYNSPLHF. This chain connects TRBV9 to TRBJ1-6, with TRBD1 matching over 8 bases. The CDR3 extends over 17 amino acids. Germline V lookup: CDR1 SGDLS, CDR2 YYNGEE. The V segment lost 3 bases and the J segment 0 bases; nucleotides outside the gene matches: 5.

The V gene is TRBV18, the J gene TRBJ2-2; 13 nucleotides match TRBD2. The V and J ends lost 3 bases and 5 bases, in that order; junction bases with no gene match: 9. The CDR3 consists of 18 residues. CDR1 and CDR2 from the germline V gene are KGHSH and LQKENI. The CDR3 reads CASSPGTSGMPGTGELFF. CDR3 coding DNA: TGTGCCAGCTCACCCGGGACTAGCGGGATGCCGGGGACCGGGGAGCTGTTTTTT.